The 27 T cell receptor beta chains reported below all come from one sample, sequenced in a study of tumor-infiltrating lymphocytes in localized non-small cell lung cancer. Sequenced by immunoSEQ multiplex PCR; TCRdb stores in-frame clones only, minus some. Of under 8,500 clones listed, over 60% are singletons. The sample was lung tumor tissue. Receptors were obtained from a human donor with non-small cell lung cancer.

The chain couples TRBV18 to TRBJ2-5, with TRBD2 as a possible D gene (5 bases). Germline values: CDR1 KGHSH, CDR2 LQKENI. This CDR3 is built from 16 residues. The ends were cut back, 3 bases at V and 3 bases at J, with 17 bases in the middle. DNA of the CDR3: TGTGCCAGCTCACCCCTGCCCACTCGGGGAAAAGAGACCCAGTACTTC. This codes for CASSPLPTRGKETQYF.

This clone was seen more than once but under ten times. This sequence joins TRBV27 and TRBJ2-1; TRBD2 aligns across 9 bases. Germline-derived CDR1 and CDR2 are MNHEY and SMNVEV (reference sequence). V gave up 5 bases and J gave up 2 bases; unmatched junction bases: 4. This CDR3 region has 15 residues. The CDR3 region is CASSLRLAAYNEQFF. The DNA of the CDR3 is TGTGCCAGCAGTCTCCGACTAGCGGCCTACAATGAGCAGTTCTTC.

This clone was seen only a few times. J is TRBJ1-2 and V is TRBV7-8; D unclear. Germline loops: CDR1 SGHVS, CDR2 FQNEAQ. CDR3 length: 15 amino acids. V was trimmed by 1 base and J by 0 bases, leaving 9 bases between them. CDR3: CASSLGVGPNYGYTF. In DNA, the CDR3 is TGTGCCAGCAGCTTAGGGGTAGGCCCTAACTATGGCTACACCTTC.

This chain connects TRBV5-1 to TRBJ2-7; 8 positions agree with TRBD1. J was trimmed by 6 bases and V by 7 bases; bases with no gene match: 12. This CDR3 has 14 residues. Germline V lookup: CDR1 SGHRS, CDR2 YFSETQ. The CDR3, as DNA: TGCGCCAGCGCCAATCAGGGGGCTGGAGGCGAGCAGTACTTC. Its protein product is CASANQGAGGEQYF.

The sample holds one count of this clone. This chain connects TRBV4-2 to TRBJ2-7; no clear D gene. CDR3 length equals 14 residues. Trimming cost V 4 bases and J 6 bases, with 16 bases left between them. CDR1 LGHNA and CDR2 YNFKEQ come from the germline V gene. CDR3: CASSPRSIGSEQYF. The CDR3 DNA is TGTGCCAGCAGCCCAAGATCGATAGGTTCCGAGCAGTACTTC.

This clone was detected a few times. The J gene is TRBJ1-1, the V gene TRBV19, with unresolved D. Trimming left V 1 base short and J 7 bases short, with 7 bases between. Germline V gene data show CDR1 as LNHDA and CDR2 as SQIVND (reference sequence). This CDR3 spans 12 amino acids. DNA of the CDR3: TGTGCCAGTAGTATAGGGCAGCTTGAAGCTTTCTTT. Translated, it gives CASSIGQLEAFF.

This clone has a single count. The rearrangement uses TRBV4-3 and TRBJ1-6; D unclear. The CDR3 is 17 residues long. Germline values: CDR1 LGHNA, CDR2 YSLEER. The V end was cut by 1 base, the J end by 2 bases, with 12 bases between. CDR3: CASSQALPGTYNSPLHF. The CDR3 DNA sequence: TGCGCCAGCAGCCAAGCTCTACCTGGGACCTATAATTCACCCCTCCACTTT.

The gene calls are TRBV27 and TRBJ1-2, with D perhaps TRBD1 (5 bases). The germline V gene has CDR1 MNHEY and CDR2 SMNVEV (reference sequence). V dropped 2 bases and J dropped 4 bases, with 11 bases sitting between them. This CDR3 contains 14 residues. CDR3 residues: CASSLDRVGYGYTF. As DNA, the CDR3 is TGTGCCAGCAGTTTAGACAGAGTAGGCTATGGCTACACCTTC.

This chain joins TRBV6-6 and TRBJ2-7; D is unclear. The V end lost 7 bases, the J end lost 4 bases, and 8 bases lay between the germline ends. The CDR3 is 11 amino acids. Germline V lookup: CDR1 MNHNY, CDR2 SVGAGI (reference sequence). For the CDR3, the DNA is TGTGCCAGCAAAGACCTATACGAGCAGTACTTC. Protein sequence: CASKDLYEQYF.

This sequence joins TRBV30 and TRBJ1-1, with D possibly being TRBD1 (6 bases). CDR1 and CDR2 (germline): GTSNPN, SVGIG (reference sequence). This CDR3 region has 14 residues. The V gene lost 2 bases and the J gene lost 10 bases, with 20 bases spanning the gap. The CDR3 protein is CAWSWRPGTRGAFF. The CDR3 DNA sequence: TGTGCCTGGAGTTGGAGGCCCGGGACACGTGGAGCTTTCTTT.

This clone came up once. This chain connects TRBV29-1 to TRBJ2-1; D possibly uses TRBD1 or TRBD2 (5 bases each). V was cut by 6 bases and J by 0 bases, with 12 bases left in between. There are 14 residues in the CDR3. Germline V lookup: CDR1 SQVTM, CDR2 ANQGSEA. CDR3 bases: TGCAGCGTCCCCGGGACCAGCTCCTACAATGAGCAGTTCTTC. The encoded protein is CSVPGTSSYNEQFF.

The chain links TRBV5-1 to TRBJ2-2, with a weak D call TRBD1 (5 bases). The V gene lost 0 bases and the J gene lost 3 bases, with 9 bases spanning the gap. This CDR3 contains 15 residues. Per the germline V gene, CDR1 is SGHRS and CDR2 is YFSETQ. The CDR3 is CASSLVSGYTGELFF. CDR3 in DNA: TGCGCCAGCAGCTTGGTGTCAGGGTACACCGGGGAGCTGTTTTTT.

The CDR3 spells CASSPSPYQPQHF. The CDR3 region has the DNA TGCGCCAGCAGCCCGAGCCCCTATCAGCCCCAGCATTTT. The chain joins TRBV4-3 to TRBJ1-5; D gene ambiguous. The CDR3 is made up of 13 amino acids. Trimming stripped 4 bases from V and 5 bases from J, with 9 bases between. CDR1 is LGHNA, CDR2 YSLEER, per germline.

CDR3 sequence reads: CASSPGQYNTGELFF. Here the CDR3 DNA reads TGTGCCAGCTCACCGGGACAGTATAATACCGGGGAGCTGTTTTTT. V gene TRBV18 combines with J gene TRBJ2-2, with 7 bases matching TRBD1. Germline V gene lookup returns CDR1 KGHSH and CDR2 LQKENI. The trim removed 3 bases at V and 5 bases at J, leaving 6 bases unmatched. The CDR3 length is 15 residues.

Only a few counts were recorded for this clone. This chain connects TRBV6-4 to TRBJ1-1, with D perhaps TRBD1 (6 bases). This CDR3 region has 17 residues. Germline assignment: CDR1 MRHNA and CDR2 SNTAGT. V lost 6 bases and J 0 bases, leaving 20 bases between the germline ends. This CDR3 reads CASSHADRGAMNTEAFF. CDR3 coding DNA: TGTGCCAGCAGCCACGCCGACCGGGGGGCCATGAACACTGAAGCTTTCTTT.

This clone came up once. The rearrangement joins TRBV27 to TRBJ2-7; 11 bases agree with TRBD1. CDR3 size: 15 residues. The V and J ends lost 4 bases and 3 bases, in that order; junction bases with no gene match: 5. Germline lookup yields CDR1 MNHEY and CDR2 SMNVEV (reference sequence). CDR3 amino acids: CASSSGTGGIYEQYF. CDR3 nucleotides: TGTGCCAGCAGTTCGGGGACAGGGGGGATCTACGAGCAGTACTTC.

This clone was observed once. The V and J genes are TRBV7-6 and TRBJ1-6; TRBD1 is a possible D gene (6 bases). The CDR3 is 18 residues long. Germline CDR1 SGHVS, CDR2 FNYEAQ. V was shortened by 2 bases and J by 0 bases, with 14 bases between the two germline ends. CDR3: CASSLQGRGSSYNSPLHF. The CDR3 DNA follows: TGTGCCAGCAGCTTACAGGGGAGGGGAAGCTCCTATAATTCACCCCTCCACTTT.

The rearrangement uses TRBV7-6 and TRBJ1-6; possibly TRBD1 for D (6 bases). This CDR3 spans 14 amino acids. Trimming pared 5 bases from V and 7 bases from J, leaving 12 bases between. Germline values: CDR1 SGHVS, CDR2 FNYEAQ. The CDR3 sequence: CASSPRQANSPLHF. The CDR3 DNA sequence: TGTGCCAGCAGCCCGCGACAGGCGAATTCACCCCTCCACTTT.

This clone was counted a single time. The chain uses TRBV5-1 and TRBJ2-1; perhaps TRBD1 as D (5 bases). This CDR3 has 13 residues. The V and J ends lost 3 bases and 7 bases respectively, with 11 bases between them. Germline V gene data show CDR1 as SGHRS and CDR2 as YFSETQ. The CDR3 DNA is TGCGCCAGCAGCTCCAGGGTATCGAATGAGCAGTTCTTC. As protein: CASSSRVSNEQFF.

The rearrangement links TRBV13 to TRBJ1-2; 10 nucleotides agree with TRBD1. From germline, CDR1 is PRHDT and CDR2 FYEKMQ (reference sequence). V shed 5 bases, J shed 2 bases, and the junction held 2 bases outside the gene matches. This CDR3 spans 14 amino acids. The CDR3 coding sequence is TGTGCCAGCAGCCGGACAGGGGGAAACTATGGCTACACCTTC. It is translated as CASSRTGGNYGYTF.

The gene calls are TRBV7-8 and TRBJ2-3; no reliable D call. V lost 4 bases and J lost 3, with 23 bases in between. CDR3 length: 18 residues. CDR1 is SGHVS and CDR2 is FQNEAQ in the germline V gene. CDR3 loop: CASSSLPGGDIRTDTQYF. For the CDR3, the DNA is TGTGCCAGCAGCTCCCTCCCGGGTGGTGATATAAGAACAGATACGCAGTATTTT.

CDR3 bases: TGCGCCAGCAGACTTGGACAGGGGGCCACCTACGAGCAGTACTTC. The encoded protein is CASRLGQGATYEQYF. The chain employs TRBV5-1 and TRBJ2-7; 11 bases match TRBD1. Germline values: CDR1 SGHRS, CDR2 YFSETQ. With V trimmed by 5 bases and J by 2 bases, 6 bases remained unmatched. The CDR3 has 15 amino acids. The variable domain in full, completed from reference TRBV5-1 and TRBJ2-7, reads KAGVTQTPRYLIKTRGQQVTLSCSPISGHRSVSWYQQTPGQGLQFLFEYFSETQRNKGNFPGRFSGRQFSNSRSEMNVSTLELGDSALYLCASRLGQGATYEQYFGPGTRLTVT.

The chain links TRBV19 to TRBJ2-7; tentatively, D is TRBD1 (6 bases). V dropped 5 bases and J dropped 6 bases, with 14 bases sitting between them. CDR1 LNHDA and CDR2 SQIVND come from the germline V gene (reference sequence). The CDR3 has 13 amino acids. The CDR3 sequence: CASSARSGVEQYF. The CDR3 DNA reads TGTGCCAGTAGTGCCCGTTCAGGGGTCGAGCAGTACTTC.

The rearrangement links TRBV5-5 to TRBJ2-1; D could derive from TRBD1 or TRBD2 (5 bases each). In germline, CDR1 is SGHKS, CDR2 YYEKEE (reference sequence). The CDR3 consists of 14 residues. Trimming removed 4 bases at V and 5 bases at J, with 13 bases between. The DNA of the CDR3 is TGTGCCAGCAGCCCCCGGGACCTTGACAATGAGCAGTTCTTC. It encodes CASSPRDLDNEQFF.

The chain combines TRBV11-3 with TRBJ2-1, with 10 positions matching TRBD2. CDR3 length: 16 amino acids. The V and J ends lost 5 bases and 6 bases, in that order; junction bases with no gene match: 10. Germline V gene data show CDR1 as SGHNT and CDR2 as YENEEA. The CDR3 is CASSGLGAGGINEQFF. In nucleotides, the CDR3 is TGTGCCAGCAGCGGCTTGGGAGCGGGGGGGATCAATGAGCAGTTCTTC.

This clone has just a few counts. This chain connects TRBV27 to TRBJ1-2; no clear D. From germline, CDR1 is MNHEY and CDR2 SMNVEV (reference sequence). The V end lost 8 bases, the J end lost 0 bases, and 16 bases lay between the germline ends. The CDR3 has 15 amino acids. CDR3 in amino acids: CASWLGPTTNYGYTF. The CDR3 DNA reads TGTGCCAGCTGGCTCGGGCCGACCACTAACTATGGCTACACCTTC.

This clone has just one count. The V and J genes are TRBV18 and TRBJ1-5; no firm D call. The CDR3 extends over 14 amino acids. Germline V gives CDR1 KGHSH, CDR2 LQKENI. Trimming stripped 6 bases from V and 5 bases from J, with 14 bases between. As DNA, the CDR3 is TGTGCCAGCTCTCCGACCCTATCTGATCAGCCCCAGCATTTT. This encodes CASSPTLSDQPQHF.